A selection of T cell receptor beta chains follows, all from one sample in a study of cytomegalovirus exposure and HLA in healthy donors. The table came from immunoSEQ multiplex PCR; TCRdb's copy has only in-frame clones and leaves some out. Of fewer than 110,000 clones in the sample, about 80% were seen once. Source material: PBMCs. These receptors were taken from a man aged 35-49 years in good health and CMV-seronegative. Each CDR3 is given with its conserved first and last residue.

j_gene	v_gene	CDR3aa
TRBJ1-1	TRBV5-1	CASSLSAVNTEAFF
TRBJ1-2	TRBV7-2	CASSPRSLVTYGYTF
TRBJ1-4	TRBV5-4	CASSPVPGTNEKLFF
TRBJ1-1	TRBV30	CAWDKLRVSNTEAFF
TRBJ2-5	TRBV30	CAWRPGGHQETQYF
TRBJ1-5	TRBV4-3	CASSRGTGDNQPQHF
TRBJ1-5	TRBV6-5	CASSSRVGQPQHF
TRBJ2-1	TRBV19	CASRLDSWSEQFF
TRBJ1-2	TRBV30	CAWNLRGARSGYTF
TRBJ2-7	TRBV11-2	CASRPSGGVEQYF
TRBJ1-2	TRBV27	CASSLSKGNGYTF
TRBJ1-4	TRBV4-3	CASSQETGREKLFF
TRBJ1-1	TRBV18	CASSPWGLGGMDTEAFF
TRBJ1-2	TRBV19	CASSRAETNYGYTF
TRBJ1-5	TRBV6-1	CASSGRRDRVNQPQHF
TRBJ1-1	TRBV5-1	CASSKTGGGNTEAFF
TRBJ1-4	TRBV5-6	CASSSRGQGVEKLFF
TRBJ1-4	TRBV18	CASSPASTNEKLFF
TRBJ2-3	TRBV5-4	CASSFAPSGGTDTQYF
TRBJ2-1	TRBV7-3	CASSLTTQANEQFF
TRBJ1-4	TRBV30	CAWSRLKGARTNEKLFF
TRBJ1-2	TRBV6-5	CASSYAQDNYGYTF
TRBJ2-2	TRBV4-3	CASSQGARTGELFF
TRBJ2-5	TRBV23-1	CASSQSGETQYF
TRBJ2-5	TRBV28	CASSSASGGPLGVAQYF
TRBJ1-2	TRBV5-1	CASSLAGQIGGYTF
TRBJ2-1	TRBV5-4	CASSPGGTSMRDEQFF
TRBJ1-5	TRBV5-6	CASSGGGKPQHF
TRBJ2-3	TRBV2	CASRALPGLAGGTDTQYF
TRBJ2-2	TRBV19	CASSRLAGNTGELFF
TRBJ1-6	TRBV4-3	CASSQASTGADSPLHF
TRBJ2-2	TRBV6-4	CASSNTSTGELFF
TRBJ2-3	TRBV5-6	CASSSTSGGSIDTQYF
TRBJ2-6	TRBV6-1	CASGQGHSGANVLTF
TRBJ2-3	TRBV2	CASMRNTDTQYF
TRBJ1-5	TRBV4-2	CASSRTGGRINSNQPQHF
TRBJ2-2	TRBV5-4	CASSLDRANTGELFF
TRBJ1-1	TRBV5-1	CASSLASENTEAFF
TRBJ2-1	TRBV7-3	CASSPHGTGITNEQFF
TRBJ2-1	TRBV19	CASSILSPGGNEQFF
TRBJ1-2	TRBV5-5	CASSAGQGYGYTF
TRBJ1-4	TRBV9	CASSVRSTVSNEKLFF
TRBJ1-6	TRBV27	CASSFEGSSYNSPLHF
TRBJ1-1	TRBV5-6	CASSLRGPEAFF
TRBJ2-2	TRBV7-9	CSSSIGRGTGELFF
TRBJ1-2	TRBV6-1	CASSELQGARGYTF
TRBJ2-7	TRBV7-2	CASSFQGMYEQYF
TRBJ2-7	TRBV10-1	CASSEWAGTYEQYF
TRBJ1-4	TRBV27	CASSEDIRNEKLFF
TRBJ1-2	TRBV10-2	CASSESPGKGYGYTF
TRBJ2-1	TRBV7-3	CASSFQSGGAVNEQFF
TRBJ2-2	TRBV21-1	CASSKALVKQGNYAGGELFF
TRBJ2-7	TRBV18	CASSDSSYEQYF